Shown below are 29 T cell receptor beta chains from a single sample sequenced in a study of T cell responses to AZD1222 COVID-19 vaccine. Only in-frame clones appear in the TCRdb table, and some are missing; sequencing was by immunoSEQ multiplex PCR. The sample lists 120,000 or so clones, roughly 91% seen once, with 2.8% in the top ten. Specimen: peripheral blood, collected on day 0 of AZD1222 vaccination. The receptor source for this set is an adult in good health.

V usage is TRBV27 and J usage is TRBJ2-5; possible D gene TRBD1, 6 bases. Per germline, CDR1 MNHEY and CDR2 SMNVEV (reference sequence). V lost 7 bases, J lost 5 bases, and 17 bases lay in between. The CDR3 consists of 14 residues. The CDR3 is CASKTQAGAETQYF. As DNA, the CDR3 is TGTGCCAGCAAAACACAGGCAGGGGCGGAGACCCAGTACTTC.

The CDR3: CASSEEVETGPLYEQYF. As DNA, the CDR3 is TGTGCCAGCAGTGAAGAGGTAGAAACAGGGCCCTTATACGAGCAGTACTTC. The gene calls are TRBV6-1 and TRBJ2-7; possibly TRBD1 for D (6 bases). The CDR3 is made up of 17 amino acids. The V gene's germline CDR1 is MNHNS and CDR2 SASEGT. V was clipped by 1 base and J by 4 bases, with 20 bases between them.

The genes are TRBV19 and TRBJ1-2; no clear D gene. The V end lost 3 bases, the J end lost 9 bases, and 14 bases lay between the germline ends. Germline CDR1 reads LNHDA; CDR2 reads SQIVND (reference sequence). The CDR3 is 13 amino acids. The CDR3 loop is CASSIPLQVSYTF. CDR3 sequence (DNA): TGTGCCAGTAGTATCCCCCTGCAAGTGAGCTACACCTTC. Full variable domain (rest looked up from reference TRBV19 and TRBJ1-2): DGGITQSPKYLFRKEGQNVTLSCEQNLNHDAMYWYRQDPGQGLRLIYYSQIVNDFQKGDIAEGYSVSREKKESFPLTVTSAQKNPTAFYLCASSIPLQVSYTFGSGTRLTVV.

This chain links TRBV27 with TRBJ2-7; no reliable D call. The V end was cut by 5 bases, the J end by 2 bases, with 10 bases between. The germline CDR1 and CDR2 sequences are MNHEY and SMNVEV (reference sequence). This CDR3 contains 13 residues. The CDR3 DNA reads as TGTGCCAGCAGTAGAGTTTATGCCTACGAGCAGTACTTC. Amino acid sequence: CASSRVYAYEQYF.

The rearrangement joins TRBV11-3 to TRBJ2-3; D uncertain. V lost 3 bases, J lost 5 bases, and 12 bases lay in between. CDR1 is SGHNT and CDR2 is YENEEA in the germline V gene. The CDR3 covers 14 residues. The CDR3 DNA follows: TGTGCCAGCAGCTTGGGTGGAGCCGGAGATACGCAGTATTTT. Residues: CASSLGGAGDTQYF.

The V call is TRBV6-6, the J call TRBJ2-3, with 7 bases that match TRBD2. CDR1 and CDR2 (germline): MNHNY, SVGAGI (reference sequence). CDR3 length equals 15 residues. V shed 8 bases and J 11 bases; nucleotides not matched to a gene: 19. The CDR3 is CASAERSSGLMEQYF. The CDR3 nucleotides read TGTGCCAGCGCGGAACGCTCTAGCGGCCTAATGGAGCAGTATTTT.

The J gene is TRBJ2-1, the V gene TRBV7-9; 10 bases fit TRBD2. The CDR3 contains 17 residues. In germline, CDR1 is SEHNR, CDR2 FQNEAQ (reference sequence). The V segment lost 1 base and the J segment 4 bases; nucleotides outside the gene matches: 7. The CDR3 here is CASSLGASGSIYNEQFF. In DNA, the CDR3 is TGTGCCAGCAGCTTAGGGGCTAGCGGGAGTATTTACAATGAGCAGTTCTTC.

The chain joins TRBV27 to TRBJ1-2; D is undetermined. The length of the CDR3 is 15 residues. Germline CDR1 reads MNHEY; CDR2 reads SMNVEV (reference sequence). Between the trimmed V and J ends, which lost 5 bases and 4 bases, there was a span of 17 bases. The CDR3 is CASSPGGAFTYGYTF. As DNA, the CDR3 is TGTGCCAGCAGTCCCGGCGGAGCCTTTACCTATGGCTACACCTTC.

This sequence joins TRBV5-1 and TRBJ2-1, with D perhaps matching TRBD2 (5 bases). V was shortened by 2 bases and J by 2 bases, with 8 bases between the two germline ends. This CDR3 comprises 14 residues. CDR1 and CDR2 from the germline V gene are SGHRS and YFSETQ. CDR3 nucleotides: TGCGCCAGCAGCTTCCGGGATACCTACAATGAGCAGTTCTTC. This translates into CASSFRDTYNEQFF.

J is TRBJ2-3 and V is TRBV5-4; D ambiguous. Germline CDR1 and CDR2: SGHNT and YYREEE (reference sequence). Trimming cost V 0 bases and J 2 bases, with 7 bases left between them. CDR3 length: 14 amino acids. The CDR3 DNA reads TGTGCCAGCAGCTTGGTCGGGTTCACAGATACGCAGTATTTT. Amino acids: CASSLVGFTDTQYF.

The chain uses TRBV5-4 and TRBJ1-2; no reliable D call. The germline V gene encodes CDR1 SGHNT and CDR2 YYREEE (reference sequence). Trimming stripped 1 base from V and 4 bases from J, with 14 bases between. The CDR3 is 15 amino acids. CDR3 sequence: CASSLRAAEAYGYTF. CDR3 bases: TGTGCCAGCAGCTTGAGGGCAGCGGAAGCCTATGGCTACACCTTC. Supplemented by reference TRBV5-4 and TRBJ1-2, the full variable domain reads ETGVTQSPTHLIKTRGQQVTLRCSSQSGHNTVSWYQQALGQGPQFIFQYYREEENGRGNFPPRFSGLQFPNYSSELNVNALELDDSALYLCASSLRAAEAYGYTFGSGTRLTVV.

A single count supports this clone. This rearrangement joins TRBV5-4 to TRBJ1-4; D ambiguous. Germline V gives CDR1 SGHNT, CDR2 YYREEE (reference sequence). CDR3 length: 13 residues. V was pared by 0 bases and J by 8 bases, with 8 bases between. The CDR3 reads CASSLGRGEKLFF. Written as DNA, the CDR3 is TGTGCCAGCAGCTTGGGACGAGGGGAAAAACTGTTTTTT.

The V call is TRBV9, the J call TRBJ1-5; no reliable D call. V lost 4 bases and J 1 base, leaving 9 bases between the germline ends. The V gene's germline CDR1 is SGDLS and CDR2 YYNGEE. The CDR3 consists of 14 residues. The DNA for the CDR3 is TGTGCCAGCAGCCCTACGGGAAGCAATCAGCCCCAGCATTTT. Its protein product is CASSPTGSNQPQHF.

The chain recombines TRBV6-1 with TRBJ2-3; D is uncertain. Germline-derived CDR1 and CDR2 are MNHNS and SASEGT. The V end lost 0 bases, the J end lost 0 bases, and 10 bases lay between the germline ends. This CDR3 has 16 residues. The CDR3: CASSEAGFASTDTQYF. The DNA of the CDR3 is TGTGCCAGCAGTGAAGCTGGATTTGCTAGCACAGATACGCAGTATTTT.

J is TRBJ1-4 and V is TRBV4-3; D might be TRBD1 (5 bases). V lost 0 bases, J lost 5 bases, and 13 bases lay in between. Per the germline V gene, CDR1 is LGHNA and CDR2 is YSLEER. This CDR3 contains 16 residues. In DNA form, the CDR3 reads TGCGCCAGCAGCCAAGATATGGACATTGACAATGAAAAACTGTTTTTT. It encodes CASSQDMDIDNEKLFF.

The rearrangement links TRBV6-6 to TRBJ2-7, with D possibly being TRBD1 (5 bases). The ends were cut back, 4 bases at V and 3 bases at J, with 13 bases in the middle. Germline V CDR1 and CDR2: MNHNY, SVGAGI (reference sequence). This CDR3 spans 14 amino acids. CDR3 residues: CASSSKTESYEQYF. CDR3 in DNA: TGTGCCAGCAGTTCCAAGACAGAGAGCTACGAGCAGTACTTC.

The V and J genes are TRBV5-1 and TRBJ2-3, with D uncertain. The V end was cut by 2 bases, the J end by 6 bases, with 13 bases between. Germline assignment: CDR1 SGHRS and CDR2 YFSETQ. This CDR3 has 14 residues. The CDR3 DNA sequence: TGCGCCAGCAGCTTCTACAATAAGCAGGATACGCAGTATTTT. Protein sequence: CASSFYNKQDTQYF.

The chain recombines TRBV11-1 with TRBJ1-5; D remains ambiguous. The V gene lost 1 base and the J gene lost 7 bases, with 8 bases spanning the gap. The CDR3 is 13 residues long. Germline V CDR1 and CDR2: SGHAT, FQDESV (reference sequence). The CDR3 nucleotides are TGTGCCAGCAGCTTAGGAGCGGGGCAGCCCCAGCATTTT. Translation gives CASSLGAGQPQHF.

The chain couples TRBV7-2 to TRBJ2-1; D not certain. V was pared by 1 base and J by 5 bases, with 9 bases between. The germline V gene encodes CDR1 SGHTA and CDR2 FQGNSA. The CDR3 covers 14 residues. The CDR3 loop reads CASSLVVWDNEQFF. The CDR3, as DNA: TGTGCCAGCAGCTTAGTCGTGTGGGACAATGAGCAGTTCTTC.

V usage is TRBV30 and J usage is TRBJ2-7; the D gene is possibly TRBD2 (5 bases). The CDR3 runs to 14 residues. CDR1 is GTSNPN, CDR2 SVGIG, per germline (reference sequence). V was trimmed by 0 bases and J by 4 bases, leaving 13 bases between them. CDR3 sequence reads: CAWSVMGVSYEQYF. The CDR3 DNA reads TGTGCCTGGAGTGTAATGGGAGTATCTTACGAGCAGTACTTC.

The CDR3 nucleotides are TGTGCCAGCAGCTTGGCCGGGGCAGGGTGGTCAACCACCTACGAGCAGTACTTC. It specifies CASSLAGAGWSTTYEQYF. The chain is built from TRBV5-6 and TRBJ2-7; D assignment may be TRBD1 or TRBD2 (5 bases each). From germline, CDR1 is SGHDT and CDR2 YYEEEE. Trimming cost V 0 bases and J 2 bases, with 21 bases left between them. The CDR3 sequence is 18 residues long.

This chain connects TRBV7-9 to TRBJ2-3; no firm D call. Trimming shortened V by 2 bases and J by 0 bases, and 9 bases separated the two germline ends. Germline values: CDR1 SEHNR, CDR2 FQNEAQ (reference sequence). The CDR3 contains 15 residues. The DNA of the CDR3 is TGTGCCAGCAGCTTAAAAGGGTCTAGCACAGATACGCAGTATTTT. Protein sequence: CASSLKGSSTDTQYF.

The CDR3 DNA is TGTGCCAGCAGCTTCTGGCGGGACAGGCTCCAAGAGACCCAGTACTTC. Protein product: CASSFWRDRLQETQYF. The gene calls are TRBV5-4 and TRBJ2-5, with 8 nucleotides matching TRBD1. The CDR3 spans 16 residues. Germline V gives CDR1 SGHNT, CDR2 YYREEE (reference sequence). Trimming removed 2 bases from V and 1 base from J; junction bases left unmatched: 7.

This clone was counted a single time. V gene TRBV27 combines with J gene TRBJ2-5, with 9 bases that match TRBD1. V was clipped by 5 bases and J by 3 bases; unmatched bases: 10. CDR1 and CDR2 (germline): MNHEY, SMNVEV (reference sequence). The CDR3 covers 16 residues. In DNA form, the CDR3 reads TGTGCCAGCAGTCAGGACAGGGGCACGCGGAAAGAGACCCAGTACTTC. It translates to CASSQDRGTRKETQYF.

The chain is built from TRBV7-6 and TRBJ2-7; the match to TRBD2 covers 12 bases. With V trimmed by 1 base and J by 7 bases, 8 bases remained unmatched. The CDR3 is 16 residues long. Looked up from germline, CDR1 is SGHVS and CDR2 is FNYEAQ. The CDR3, as DNA: TGTGCCAGCAGCTTAGATGCGACTAGCGGGAGAGAAGAGCAGTACTTC. It codes for CASSLDATSGREEQYF.

The chain carries TRBV18 and TRBJ2-5; no clear D gene. The CDR3 contains 12 residues. Germline V lookup: CDR1 KGHSH, CDR2 LQKENI. Trimming took off 3 bases at V and 9 bases at J, with 11 bases between the two ends. The CDR3 protein is CASSPDLYAQYF. CDR3 DNA sequence: TGTGCCAGCTCACCCGACCTCTATGCCCAGTACTTC.

The V call is TRBV18, the J call TRBJ2-1, with 7 bases matching TRBD2. The J segment lost 9 bases and the V segment lost 3 bases, leaving 14 bases of the junction unmatched. CDR3 length equals 16 residues. CDR1 and CDR2 from the germline V gene are KGHSH and LQKENI. The DNA of the CDR3 is TGTGCCAGCTCACCCTCGGGCCCGGGGGGTGGAGGTGAGCAGTTCTTC. Residues: CASSPSGPGGGGEQFF.

This chain links TRBV2 with TRBJ2-1; no clear D. Trimming left V 8 bases short and J 0 bases short, with 11 bases between. CDR1 SNHLY and CDR2 FYNNEI come from the germline V gene. The length of the CDR3 is 14 residues. CDR3: CASGIESSYNEQFF. The DNA for the CDR3 is TGTGCCAGCGGTATAGAGAGCTCCTACAATGAGCAGTTCTTC.

J is TRBJ2-1 and V is TRBV4-2, with D unclear. V lost 0 bases to trimming and J lost 4 bases, with 10 bases between them. Germline V CDR1 and CDR2: LGHNA, YNFKEQ. This CDR3 has 15 residues. CDR3: CASSQELGLYNEQFF. The CDR3 DNA reads TGTGCCAGCAGCCAAGAGCTAGGGCTTTACAATGAGCAGTTCTTC.